This TCR beta chain comes out of a study of blood T cells in healthy people across ages. Study-wide results and limits: Strong correlation existed between TCR beta diversity and naive T cell percentage.

Isolation per sample recovered at least 6 million PBMCs. The CDR3 length is 15 residues. V lost 6 bases, J lost 0 bases, and 12 bases lay in between. The V gene's germline CDR1 is MNHEY and CDR2 SVGAGI. As regards this clonotype: Its antigen is as yet unknown.

A J-beta primer mix and a sample-barcoded 5' primer were used in a second PCR of about 7 to 12 cycles. TCRdb re-analysed the 5' RACE reads in MiXCR, keeping a single row per CDR3 protein. The sample records about 400,000 distinct CDR3 sequences, about 49% being singletons. Sequencing input: blood. This TCR derives from a man aged 55-75 years in good health. V usage is TRBV6-5 and J usage is TRBJ1-5; tentatively, D is TRBD1 (5 bases). DNA of the CDR3: TGTGCCAGCAGAAGGACACGCGATAGCAATCAGCCCCAGCATTTT. Amino acids: CASRRTRDSNQPQHF.